These 7 T cell receptor beta chains share one sample of origin, sequenced in a study of blood T cell repertoires in COVID-19. Data came from immunoSEQ multiplex PCR; TCRdb stores just in-frame clones and leaves some out. This sample yields hundreds of thousands of clones, of which approximately 90% are seen a single time; 1.4% to 1.5% belongs to the top ten. Sequencing was done on a sample of peripheral blood. All receptors derive from a woman in her 30s with active or convalescent COVID-19.

This rearrangement joins TRBV18 to TRBJ1-6; 7 nucleotides agree with TRBD1. Trimming took 5 bases from V and 1 from J; bases not matched to a gene: 5. In germline, CDR1 is KGHSH, CDR2 LQKENI. This CDR3 contains 16 residues. CDR3 nucleotide sequence: TGTGCCAGCTCATCTGGGACAGCTTCCTATAATTCACCCCTCCACTTT. Translated, it gives CASSSGTASYNSPLHF.

The sample holds a few counts of this clone. The CDR3 coding sequence is TGTGCCAGCAGCTTAGATCTATCGGTGATAAATAATTCACCCCTCCACTTT. Its translation: CASSLDLSVINNSPLHF. The chain combines TRBV11-2 with TRBJ1-6; D remains unclear. The germline V gene has CDR1 SGHAT and CDR2 FQNNGV. CDR3 length: 17 amino acids. Trimming removed 0 bases at V and 5 bases at J, with 14 bases between.

This clone has just one count. The J gene is TRBJ1-4, the V gene TRBV7-2; D is undetermined. Trimming shortened V by 2 bases and J by 0 bases, and 4 bases separated the two germline ends. The CDR3 consists of 14 residues. The germline CDR1 and CDR2 sequences are SGHTA and FQGNSA. This chain's CDR3 is CASSLFATNEKLFF. CDR3 DNA: TGTGCCAGCAGCTTATTCGCAACTAATGAAAAACTGTTTTTT.

The gene calls are TRBV18 and TRBJ2-1; 10 positions match TRBD2. Germline CDR1 reads KGHSH; CDR2 reads LQKENI. After removal of 0 bases from V and 8 bases from J, the junction contained 4 bases not matched to a gene. The CDR3 contains 15 residues. This chain's CDR3 is CASSPPASGSYEQFF. DNA for the CDR3: TGTGCCAGCTCACCACCGGCTAGCGGGAGTTATGAGCAGTTCTTC. The entire variable domain, with the rest obtained from reference TRBV18 and TRBJ2-1, is as follows: NAGVMQNPRHLVRRRGQEARLRCSPMKGHSHVYWYRQLPEEGLKFMVYLQKENIIDESGMPKERFSAEFPKEGPSILRIQQVVRGDSAAYFCASSPPASGSYEQFFGPGTRLTVL.

This chain connects TRBV14 to TRBJ2-1; TRBD2 matches 15 bases. Losses at the gene ends were 1 base for V and 9 bases for J; bases not matched to a gene: 4. The CDR3 runs 16 residues. The V gene's germline CDR1 is SGHDN and CDR2 FVKESK. The CDR3: CASSQGGTSGRLEQFF. In DNA form, the CDR3 reads TGTGCCAGCAGCCAAGGAGGGACTAGCGGGAGGCTTGAGCAGTTCTTC.

The table lists this clone with a few counts. The rearrangement joins TRBV25-1 to TRBJ2-1, with 11 bases lining up with TRBD2. The CDR3 is 16 amino acids. The germline V gene has CDR1 MGHDK and CDR2 SYGVNS. The J segment lost 6 bases and the V segment lost 3 bases, leaving 7 bases of the junction unmatched. CDR3 sequence: CASSETSGAVGNEQFF. The CDR3 DNA sequence: TGTGCCAGCAGTGAGACTAGCGGGGCCGTAGGCAATGAGCAGTTCTTC.

This clone was found once. J is TRBJ2-7 and V is TRBV5-1; TRBD1 matches 9 bases. The CDR3 has 15 amino acids. Trimming cost V 4 bases and J 3 bases; bases outside gene matches: 8. CDR1 and CDR2 from the germline V gene are SGHRS and YFSETQ. The CDR3 region is CASSPSGTGNYEQYF. In nucleotides, the CDR3 is TGCGCCAGCAGCCCATCCGGGACAGGGAACTACGAGCAGTACTTC.